This T cell receptor beta chain was retrieved from a study of cytomegalovirus exposure and HLA in healthy donors. Germline V gives CDR1 SGDLS, CDR2 YYNGEE. Trimming took off 4 bases at V and 4 bases at J, with 18 bases between the two ends. The CDR3 covers 16 residues. Amplification used 60 Vbeta primers and 13 Jbeta primers. Some clones are missing from TCRdb's copy, which holds only in-frame ones; the method was immunoSEQ multiplex PCR. Among about 70,000 clones, just over 85% were seen once, and the ten largest hold 1.5% to 2%. Of note for this clone: The antigen remains undetermined.

The study, taken as a whole, reports: Accounts indicate the classifier identified cytomegalovirus status with strong specificity and sensitivity.

V usage is TRBV9 and J usage is TRBJ2-1, with D possibly TRBD2 on 5 matching bases. This sequence was found in a woman between 25 and 40 years old in good health and CMV-seronegative. Sequencing input: PBMCs. CDR3 nucleotide sequence: TGTGCCAGCAGCCCGAGCGGTAGCCTAGGGTACAATGAGCAGTTCTTC. This gives the protein CASSPSGSLGYNEQFF.